The 3 T cell receptor beta chains presented below share a single source sample, sequenced in a study of cytomegalovirus exposure and HLA in healthy donors. PCR was performed using 60 Vbeta and 13 Jbeta primers. The repertoire was sequenced with immunoSEQ multiplex PCR; TCRdb's copy has only in-frame clones and lacks some. Seen here are 120,000 or so clones, around 75% observed once, and the top ten hold about 9.1%. Input material: PBMCs. These receptor sequences come from a woman aged 45-60 years in good health and CMV-seropositive.

This clone was recorded only once. The genes are TRBV15 and TRBJ2-7; 10 bases are shared with TRBD1. The CDR3 spans 15 residues. J gave up 8 bases and V 2 bases, and 9 bases lay outside the gene matches. Germline V lookup: CDR1 LNHNV, CDR2 YYDKDF (reference sequence). CDR3 region: CATSRLSGTGVQQYF. CDR3 DNA: TGTGCCACCAGCAGACTCTCCGGGACAGGGGTTCAGCAGTACTTC.

This clone has more than one count but fewer than ten. This sequence joins TRBV15 and TRBJ2-2; D might be TRBD2 (5 bases). The CDR3 is 15 amino acids. The germline V gene encodes CDR1 LNHNV and CDR2 YYDKDF (reference sequence). The V and J ends lost 0 bases and 5 bases respectively, with 10 bases between them. CDR3 in amino acids: CATSREDSWTGELFF. The CDR3 region has the DNA TGTGCCACCAGCAGAGAGGACTCTTGGACCGGGGAGCTGTTTTTT. Variable domain in full (rest from reference TRBV15 and TRBJ2-2): DAMVIQNPRYQVTQFGKPVTLSCSQTLNHNVMYWYQQKSSQAPKLLFHYYDKDFNNEADTPDNFQSRRPNTSFCFLDIRSPGLGDTAMYLCATSREDSWTGELFFGEGSRLTVL.

V gene TRBV7-8 combines with J gene TRBJ2-7; TRBD1 matches at 10 bases. Trimming took 3 bases from V and 4 from J; bases not matched to a gene: 3. Germline V gives CDR1 SGHVS, CDR2 FQNEAQ. This CDR3 contains 14 residues. The CDR3 loop reads CASSLRTGGYEQYF. The CDR3 bases are TGTGCCAGCAGCTTGAGGACAGGGGGGTACGAGCAGTACTTC. Drawing the rest from reference TRBV7-8 and TRBJ2-7, the complete variable domain is GAGVSQSPRYKVAKRGQDVALRCDPISGHVSLFWYQQALGQGPEFLTYFQNEAQLDKSGLPSDRFFAERPEGSVSTLKIQRTQQEDSAVYLCASSLRTGGYEQYFGPGTRLTVT.